The 9 T cell receptor beta chains below were found in one sample sequenced in a study of blood T cell repertoires in COVID-19 (dated by TCRdb to 2018 to 2020). Library preparation was by the immunoSEQ multiplex PCR assay. In its TCRdb copy, this immuneACCESS table keeps in-frame sequences only and misses some clones. Where compared with another copy, unresolved V genes explain less than half of these, and the others have no known cause. For this sample there are about 270,000 clones; more than 75% appear just once. 5.5% to 6.5% of the sample lies in the top ten. The sequenced material came from peripheral blood. These receptors were taken from a woman over 75 with COVID-19, enrolled during active disease.

V is TRBV6-5 and J is TRBJ1-2; D gene unclear. CDR3 length: 11 amino acids. Trimming removed 7 bases at V and 7 bases at J, with 10 bases between. In germline, CDR1 is MNHEY, CDR2 SVGAGI. The CDR3 nucleotides read TGTGCCAGCATCGGGGAAACTGGCTACACCTTC. Translating gives CASIGETGYTF.

The chain uses TRBV10-3 and TRBJ1-1, with 7 nucleotides matching TRBD1. The CDR3 loop spans 13 amino acids. V gave up 11 bases and J gave up 0 bases; unmatched junction bases: 6. Germline CDR1 ENHRY, CDR2 SYGVKD. The CDR3 reads CASIQGMNTEAFF. CDR3 coding DNA: TGTGCCTCCATACAGGGGATGAACACTGAAGCTTTCTTT.

This chain uses TRBV10-3 with TRBJ1-4; D might be TRBD1 (6 bases). CDR1 ENHRY and CDR2 SYGVKD come from the germline V gene. The CDR3 is made up of 15 amino acids. V shed 6 bases and J shed 0 bases, with 11 bases lying between them. CDR3 region: CAISRGDTTNEKLFF. For the CDR3, the DNA is TGTGCCATCAGCCGAGGGGACACAACTAATGAAAAACTGTTTTTT.

CDR3 sequence: CASSLGQGGGETQYF. In DNA form, the CDR3 reads TGTGCCAGCAGCTTAGGACAGGGAGGCGGGGAGACCCAGTACTTC. The chain is built from TRBV5-4 and TRBJ2-5; 8 bases match TRBD1. In germline, CDR1 is SGHNT, CDR2 YYREEE (reference sequence). V was pared by 2 bases and J by 5 bases, with 8 bases of the junction left unmatched. The CDR3 extends over 15 amino acids.

The chain is built from TRBV7-4 and TRBJ2-5; 7 positions agree with TRBD2. CDR3 length equals 18 residues. The germline V gene has CDR1 SGHVT and CDR2 SQSDAQ. The V and J ends lost 3 bases and 2 bases, in that order; junction bases with no gene match: 15. CDR3 bases: TGTGCCAGCAGCTTGGGGCTAGCGGTTTACGGGGGGCAAGAGACCCAGTACTTC. Its translation is CASSLGLAVYGGQETQYF.

The gene calls are TRBV6-5 and TRBJ1-4; D is unclear. Germline loops: CDR1 MNHEY, CDR2 SVGAGI. Trimming removed 5 bases at V and 1 base at J, with 11 bases between. This CDR3 comprises 15 residues. The CDR3 here is CASSPGSVTNEKLFF. CDR3 DNA sequence: TGTGCCAGCAGTCCCGGTTCTGTAACTAATGAAAAACTGTTTTTT.

This chain connects TRBV14 to TRBJ2-1, with 7 bases fitting TRBD1. The CDR3 length is 13 residues. The V and J ends lost 2 bases and 9 bases, in that order; junction bases with no gene match: 4. Per the germline V gene, CDR1 is SGHDN and CDR2 is FVKESK. The CDR3 DNA reads TGTGCCAGCAGCCAACCGACAGGGTTTGAGCAGTTCTTC. Its protein is CASSQPTGFEQFF.

The chain has TRBV5-1 and TRBJ1-3; the D is unclear. There are 12 residues in the CDR3. The V and J ends lost 0 bases and 5 bases respectively, with 3 bases between them. Per germline, CDR1 SGHRS and CDR2 YFSETQ. CDR3 protein: CASSLDRNTIYF. In DNA, the CDR3 is TGCGCCAGCAGCTTGGACAGAAACACCATATATTTT.

The chain couples TRBV24-1 to TRBJ1-2; D might be TRBD1 (6 bases). Trimming removed 7 bases from V and 8 bases from J, with 19 bases in between. The CDR3 extends over 14 amino acids. CDR1 is KGHDR and CDR2 is SFDVKD in the germline V gene. CDR3 residues: CATSAGDSGRGYTF. The DNA for the CDR3 is TGTGCCACCAGCGCAGGGGATAGTGGTAGAGGCTACACCTTC.